This T cell receptor (beta chain) is drawn from a study of graft-versus-host responses after intestinal transplantation. Measured with immunoSEQ multiplex PCR; TCRdb has only the in-frame clones, and not every one. The table includes 10,000 or so clones, around 94% detected once. Germline V gene data show CDR1 as SGHAT and CDR2 as FQNNGV. Trimming shortened V by 3 bases and J by 5 bases, and 15 bases separated the two germline ends. The CDR3 is made up of 15 amino acids. The origin of this receptor is a human patient who received an intestinal transplant, so some T cells may come from the graft donor. The chain combines TRBV11-2 with TRBJ2-3; tentative D call: TRBD2 (7 bases). The sample was PBMCs, taken 8 days after intestinal transplant. The CDR3 bases are TGTGCCAGCAGCTTTCTGGGGGGGGGCTTAGATACGCAGTATTTT. This translates into CASSFLGGGLDTQYF. The variable domain in full, completed from reference TRBV11-2 and TRBJ2-3, reads EAGVAQSPRYKIIEKRQSVAFWCNPISGHATLYWYQQILGQGPKLLIQFQNNGVVDDSQLPKDRFSAERLKGVDSTLKIQPAKLEDSAVYLCASSFLGGGLDTQYFGPGTRLTVL.